These 6 T cell receptor beta chains were all obtained from the same sample, sequenced in a study of blood T cell repertoires in COVID-19. Method: immunoSEQ multiplex PCR; TCRdb's copy keeps in-frame clones and lacks some. The table has 400,000 to 500,000 clones, around nine tenths seen once; the top ten hold roughly 1.4%. The sample consisted of PBMCs or T cells enriched from blood (not recorded which). The receptors were gathered from a woman aged 18-30 years who had been exposed to COVID-19.

The chain is built from TRBV4-1 and TRBJ2-7; 11 bases map to TRBD2. Germline CDR1 is MGHRA and CDR2 is YSYEKL. The V and J ends lost 8 bases and 4 bases, in that order; junction bases with no gene match: 7. The CDR3 extends over 14 amino acids. In nucleotides, the CDR3 is TGCGCCAGCGGACCGGGACTAGCGGCATACGAGCAGTACTTC. Protein sequence: CASGPGLAAYEQYF.

This chain joins TRBV29-1 and TRBJ2-2; the D gene is possibly TRBD2 (6 bases). The CDR3 is 14 residues long. Germline assignment: CDR1 SQVTM and CDR2 ANQGSEA. The germline V and J ends were trimmed by 4 bases and 0 bases, with 9 bases remaining between them. CDR3 sequence: CSVVGGANTGELFF. The CDR3 DNA follows: TGCAGCGTTGTGGGGGGAGCGAACACCGGGGAGCTGTTTTTT.

This clone appeared a single time. J is TRBJ1-2 and V is TRBV2; 8 bases are shared with TRBD1. Trimming removed 7 bases from V and 3 bases from J; junction bases left unmatched: 10. Germline values: CDR1 SNHLY, CDR2 FYNNEI. CDR3 length equals 15 residues. CDR3 loop: CASTADQGAYYGYTF. The CDR3 DNA follows: TGTGCCAGCACCGCGGACCAGGGGGCGTACTATGGCTACACCTTC.

Comments on this clone: One junction end disagrees with the germline gene, perhaps due to a read error. The J gene is TRBJ1-6, the V gene TRBV27; 9 positions match TRBD1. Germline V gives CDR1 MNHEY, CDR2 SMNVEV (reference sequence). This CDR3 comprises 14 residues. The CDR3 DNA is TGTGCCAGCACCCCGGGACAGGGTAATGCACCCCTCCACTTT. Protein product: CASTPGQGNAPLHF.

The chain is built from TRBV11-2 and TRBJ1-4, with 7 bases identical to TRBD1. CDR3 length equals 14 residues. CDR1 and CDR2 (germline): SGHAT, FQNNGV. Trimming removed 5 bases from V and 7 bases from J; junction bases left unmatched: 7. The CDR3 loop is CASSVDRLGEKLFF. The CDR3 DNA is TGTGCCAGCAGCGTGGACAGGTTAGGTGAAAAACTGTTTTTT.

The CDR3 region is CASSDNLLAKNIQYF. As DNA, the CDR3 is TGTGCCAGCAGTGACAATCTACTAGCCAAAAACATTCAGTACTTC. The rearrangement uses TRBV6-1 and TRBJ2-4; D not resolved. V lost 3 bases to trimming and J lost 0 bases, with 9 bases between them. This CDR3 spans 15 amino acids. From germline, CDR1 is MNHNS and CDR2 SASEGT.